A single sample gave rise to the 2 T cell receptor beta chains below, sequenced in a study of cytomegalovirus exposure and HLA in healthy donors. Sequencing used immunoSEQ multiplex PCR; TCRdb keeps in-frame clones, though not all of them. The sample gives some 140,000 clones, 86% of which show up once; 20% to 25% is in the top ten. Sequences were obtained from PBMCs. These TCRs come from a man aged 18 to 30 in good health and CMV-seropositive.

As DNA, the CDR3 is TGTGCCAGCTCACCTAGGAGCGGGAGCGTCCACGAGCAGTACTTC. Its translation is CASSPRSGSVHEQYF. J is TRBJ2-7 and V is TRBV18; 8 nucleotides match TRBD2. Germline-derived CDR1 and CDR2 are KGHSH and LQKENI. This CDR3 is built from 15 residues. The junction had 9 bases not matched to a gene; V was cut back by 3 bases and J by 5 bases.

This clone appeared a single time. The V gene is TRBV18, the J gene TRBJ2-6; weak D call: TRBD2 (5 bases). The CDR3 runs 14 residues. Germline V gives CDR1 KGHSH, CDR2 LQKENI. V dropped 3 bases and J dropped 2 bases, with 5 bases sitting between them. The CDR3, as DNA: TGTGCCAGCTCACCCGGGGCTGGGGCCAACGTCCTGACTTTC. Translation: CASSPGAGANVLTF.